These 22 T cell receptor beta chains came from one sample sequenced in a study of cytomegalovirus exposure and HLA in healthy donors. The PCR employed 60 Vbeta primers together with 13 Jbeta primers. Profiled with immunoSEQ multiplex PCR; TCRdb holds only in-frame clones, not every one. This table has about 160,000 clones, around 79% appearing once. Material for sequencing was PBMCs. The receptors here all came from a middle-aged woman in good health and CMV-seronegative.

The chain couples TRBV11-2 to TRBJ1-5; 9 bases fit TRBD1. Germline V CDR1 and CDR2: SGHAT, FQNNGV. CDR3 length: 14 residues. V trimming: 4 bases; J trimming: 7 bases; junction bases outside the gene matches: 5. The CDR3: CASSSGTGLQPQHF. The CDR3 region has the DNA TGTGCCAGCAGCTCCGGGACAGGGTTGCAGCCCCAGCATTTT.

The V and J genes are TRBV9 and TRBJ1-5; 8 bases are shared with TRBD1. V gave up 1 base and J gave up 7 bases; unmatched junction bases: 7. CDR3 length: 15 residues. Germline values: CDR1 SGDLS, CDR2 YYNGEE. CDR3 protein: CASSVTWDRSQPQHF. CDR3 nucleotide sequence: TGTGCCAGCAGCGTAACGTGGGACAGGTCGCAGCCCCAGCATTTT.

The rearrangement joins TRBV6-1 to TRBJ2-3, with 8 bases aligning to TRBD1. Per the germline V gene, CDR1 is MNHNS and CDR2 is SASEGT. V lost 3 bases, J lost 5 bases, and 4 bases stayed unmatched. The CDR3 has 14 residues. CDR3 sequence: CASSEDRVGDTQYF. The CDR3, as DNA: TGTGCCAGCAGTGAGGACAGGGTTGGAGATACGCAGTATTTT.

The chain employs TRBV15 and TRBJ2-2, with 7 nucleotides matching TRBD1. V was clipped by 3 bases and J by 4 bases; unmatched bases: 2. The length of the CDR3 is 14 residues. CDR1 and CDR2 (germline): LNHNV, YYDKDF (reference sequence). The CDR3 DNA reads TGTGCCACCAGCAGCTACAGGGGCACCGGGGAGCTGTTTTTT. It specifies CATSSYRGTGELFF.

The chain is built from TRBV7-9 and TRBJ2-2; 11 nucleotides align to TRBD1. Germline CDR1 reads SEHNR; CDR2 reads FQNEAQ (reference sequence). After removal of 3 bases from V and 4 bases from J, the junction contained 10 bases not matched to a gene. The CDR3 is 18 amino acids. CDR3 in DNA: TGTGCCAGCAGCTTCTTGTTCCGGGACAGGGGGTTCACCGGGGAGCTGTTTTTT. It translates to CASSFLFRDRGFTGELFF. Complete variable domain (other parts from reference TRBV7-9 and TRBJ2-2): DTGVSQNPRHKITKRGQNVTFRCDPISEHNRLYWYRQTLGQGPEFLTYFQNEAQLEKSRLLSDRFSAERPKGSFSTLEIQRTEQGDSAMYLCASSFLFRDRGFTGELFFGEGSRLTVL.

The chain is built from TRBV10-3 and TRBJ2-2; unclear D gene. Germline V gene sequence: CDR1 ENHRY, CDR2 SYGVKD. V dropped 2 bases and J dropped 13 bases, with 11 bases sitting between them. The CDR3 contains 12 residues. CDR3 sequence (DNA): TGTGCCATCAGTGAGACGGCAGGATTGCTGTTTTTT. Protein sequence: CAISETAGLLFF.

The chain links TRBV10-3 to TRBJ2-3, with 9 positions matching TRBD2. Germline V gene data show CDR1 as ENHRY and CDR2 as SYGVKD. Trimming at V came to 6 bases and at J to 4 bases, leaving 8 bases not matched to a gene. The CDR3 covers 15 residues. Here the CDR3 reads CAIRRTSAEADTQYF. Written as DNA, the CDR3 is TGTGCCATCAGGAGGACTAGCGCGGAAGCAGATACGCAGTATTTT.

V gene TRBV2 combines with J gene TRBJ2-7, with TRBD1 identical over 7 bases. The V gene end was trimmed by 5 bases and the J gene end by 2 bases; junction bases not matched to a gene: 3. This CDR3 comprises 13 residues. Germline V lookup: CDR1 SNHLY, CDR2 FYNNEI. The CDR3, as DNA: TGTGCCAGCAGTAGACAGGGAACCTACGAGCAGTACTTC. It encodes CASSRQGTYEQYF.

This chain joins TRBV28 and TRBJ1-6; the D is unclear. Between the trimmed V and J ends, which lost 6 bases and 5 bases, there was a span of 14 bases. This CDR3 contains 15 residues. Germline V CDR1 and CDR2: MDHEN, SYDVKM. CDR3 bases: TGTGCCAGCAGCCAAATCTTCGGAGATAATTCACCCCTCCACTTT. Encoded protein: CASSQIFGDNSPLHF.

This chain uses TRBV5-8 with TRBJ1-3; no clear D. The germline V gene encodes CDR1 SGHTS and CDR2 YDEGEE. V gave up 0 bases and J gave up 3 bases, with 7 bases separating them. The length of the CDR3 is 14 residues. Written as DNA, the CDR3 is TGTGCCAGCAGCTTGGCATATAGTGGAAACACCATATATTTT. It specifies CASSLAYSGNTIYF. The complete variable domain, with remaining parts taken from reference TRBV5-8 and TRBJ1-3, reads EAGVTQSPTHLIKTRGQQATLRCSPISGHTSVYWYQQALGLGLQFLLWYDEGEERNRGNFPPRFSGRQFPNYSSELNVNALELEDSALYLCASSLAYSGNTIYFGEGSWLTVV.

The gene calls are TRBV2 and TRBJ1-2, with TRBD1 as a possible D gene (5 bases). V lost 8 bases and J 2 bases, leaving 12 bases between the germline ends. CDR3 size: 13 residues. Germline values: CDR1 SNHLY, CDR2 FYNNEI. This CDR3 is CASRINRNYGYTF. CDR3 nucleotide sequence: TGTGCCAGCCGGATAAACAGGAACTATGGCTACACCTTC.

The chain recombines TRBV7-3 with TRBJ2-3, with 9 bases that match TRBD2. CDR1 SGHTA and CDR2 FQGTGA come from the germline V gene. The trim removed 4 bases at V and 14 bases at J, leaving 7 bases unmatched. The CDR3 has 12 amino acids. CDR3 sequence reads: CASSSGAGLAYF. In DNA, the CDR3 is TGTGCCAGCAGCTCGGGGGCGGGACTAGCGTATTTT.

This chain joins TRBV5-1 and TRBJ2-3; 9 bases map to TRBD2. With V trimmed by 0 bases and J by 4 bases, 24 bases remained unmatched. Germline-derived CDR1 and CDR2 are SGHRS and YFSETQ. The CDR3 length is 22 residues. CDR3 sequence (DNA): TGCGCCAGCAGCTTGGTCACTCGTGCTAGCGGGGTCTCGACGTACTCTTCAGATACGCAGTATTTT. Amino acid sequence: CASSLVTRASGVSTYSSDTQYF.

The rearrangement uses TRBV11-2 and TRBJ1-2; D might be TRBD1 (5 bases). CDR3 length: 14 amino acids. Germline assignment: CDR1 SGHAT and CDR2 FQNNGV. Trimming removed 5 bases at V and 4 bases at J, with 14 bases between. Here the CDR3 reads CASSTGLGGYGYTF. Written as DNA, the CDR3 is TGTGCCAGCAGCACCGGACTGGGGGGCTATGGCTACACCTTC. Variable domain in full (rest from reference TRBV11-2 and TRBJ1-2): EAGVAQSPRYKIIEKRQSVAFWCNPISGHATLYWYQQILGQGPKLLIQFQNNGVVDDSQLPKDRFSAERLKGVDSTLKIQPAKLEDSAVYLCASSTGLGGYGYTFGSGTRLTVV.

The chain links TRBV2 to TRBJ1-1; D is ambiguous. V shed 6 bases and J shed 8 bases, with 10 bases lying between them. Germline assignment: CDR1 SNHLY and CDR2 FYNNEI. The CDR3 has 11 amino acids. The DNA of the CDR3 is TGTGCCAGCAGCAGAAAACAAGAAGCTTTCTTT. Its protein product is CASSRKQEAFF.

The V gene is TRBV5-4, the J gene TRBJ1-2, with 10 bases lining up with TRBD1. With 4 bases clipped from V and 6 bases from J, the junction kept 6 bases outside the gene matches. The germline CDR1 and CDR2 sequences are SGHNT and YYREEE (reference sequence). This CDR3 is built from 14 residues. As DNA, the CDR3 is TGTGCCAGCAGCGGAGGGGGGACAGGGGATGGCTACACCTTC. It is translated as CASSGGGTGDGYTF. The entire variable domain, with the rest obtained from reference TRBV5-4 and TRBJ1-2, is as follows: ETGVTQSPTHLIKTRGQQVTLRCSSQSGHNTVSWYQQALGQGPQFIFQYYREEENGRGNFPPRFSGLQFPNYSSELNVNALELDDSALYLCASSGGGTGDGYTFGSGTRLTVV.

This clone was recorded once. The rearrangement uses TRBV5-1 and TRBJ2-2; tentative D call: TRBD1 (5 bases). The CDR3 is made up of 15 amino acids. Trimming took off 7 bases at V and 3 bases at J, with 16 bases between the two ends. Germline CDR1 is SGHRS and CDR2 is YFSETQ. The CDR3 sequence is CASATNIGDTGELFF. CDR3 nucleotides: TGCGCCAGCGCTACTAATATAGGGGACACCGGGGAGCTGTTTTTT. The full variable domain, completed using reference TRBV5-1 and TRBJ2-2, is KAGVTQTPRYLIKTRGQQVTLSCSPISGHRSVSWYQQTPGQGLQFLFEYFSETQRNKGNFPGRFSGRQFSNSRSEMNVSTLELGDSALYLCASATNIGDTGELFFGEGSRLTVL.

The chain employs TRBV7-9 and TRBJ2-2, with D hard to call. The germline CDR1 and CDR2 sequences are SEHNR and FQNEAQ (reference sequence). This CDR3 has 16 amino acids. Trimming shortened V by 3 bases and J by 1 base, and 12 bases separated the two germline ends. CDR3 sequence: CASSFAWAQNTGELFF. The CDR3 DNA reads TGTGCCAGCAGCTTTGCTTGGGCACAGAACACCGGGGAGCTGTTTTTT.

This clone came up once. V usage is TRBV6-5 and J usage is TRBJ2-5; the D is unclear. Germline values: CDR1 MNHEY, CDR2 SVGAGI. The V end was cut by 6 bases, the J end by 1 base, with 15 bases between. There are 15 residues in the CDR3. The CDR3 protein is CASSHTRDFQETQYF. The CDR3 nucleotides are TGTGCCAGCAGCCATACCCGAGATTTCCAAGAGACCCAGTACTTC.

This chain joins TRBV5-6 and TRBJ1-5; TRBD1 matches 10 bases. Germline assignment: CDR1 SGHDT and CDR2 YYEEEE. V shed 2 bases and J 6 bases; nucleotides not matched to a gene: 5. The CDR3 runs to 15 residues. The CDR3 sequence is CASSLGTGVSQPQHF. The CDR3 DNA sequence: TGTGCCAGCAGCTTAGGGACAGGGGTTTCTCAGCCCCAGCATTTT.

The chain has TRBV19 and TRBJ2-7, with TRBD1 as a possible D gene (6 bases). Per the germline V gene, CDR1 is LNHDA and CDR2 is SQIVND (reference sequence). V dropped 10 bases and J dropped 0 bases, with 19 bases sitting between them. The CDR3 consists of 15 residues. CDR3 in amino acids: CATGVGQLGSYEQYF. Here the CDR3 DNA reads TGTGCCACAGGGGTCGGCCAGTTGGGCTCCTACGAGCAGTACTTC.

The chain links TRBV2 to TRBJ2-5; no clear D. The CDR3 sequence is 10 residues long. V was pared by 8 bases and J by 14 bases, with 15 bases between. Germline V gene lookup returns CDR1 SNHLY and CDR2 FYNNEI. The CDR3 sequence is CASDGPALYF. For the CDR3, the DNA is TGTGCCAGCGATGGGCCAGCTCTCTACTTC.